The 7 T cell receptor beta chains reported below all come from one sample, sequenced in a study of molecular identifiers for immune sequencing clone quantification (dated by TCRdb to between 2018 and 2020). The method behind the library was PCR. Sequencing used a NextSeq 500. TCRdb passed the public sequencing reads through fastp at Q25 and MiXCR, retaining productive beta sequences. One record per CDR3 amino acid sequence lists the most common genes and DNA. The sample yields roughly 630,000 distinct CDR3 sequences; around 25% were counted once. The ten largest account for 0.6% to 0.9% of the sample. The source material was naive CD8+ T cells from blood, with Jurkat cell RNA spiked in. The cell subset or site label, read with the paper, signifies: FACS-sorted CD8+CD4-CCR7+CD45RA+ naive T cells. These receptors were taken from a human donor in good health. Some libraries in this study had Jurkat cell RNA spiked in.

Only a few counts were recorded for this clonotype. The rearrangement uses TRBV18 and TRBJ2-7, with D perhaps TRBD1 or TRBD2 (5 bases each). Between the trimmed V and J ends, which lost 5 bases and 3 bases, there was a span of 11 bases. The CDR3 totals 13 residues. Germline CDR1 reads KGHSH; CDR2 reads LQKENI. The CDR3 nucleotides are TGTGCCAGCTCAGGGACCTCAGACTACGAGCAGTACTTC. Translated, it gives CASSGTSDYEQYF.

As regards this clonotype: Since no conserved phenylalanine or tryptophan closes the CDR3, a read error is the likely cause. The rearrangement links TRBV12-3 or TRBV12-4 to TRBJ1-5, with D perhaps matching TRBD1 (5 bases). The CDR3 contains 19 residues. V was pared by 4 bases and J by 5 bases, with 27 bases between. CDR3 in DNA: TGTGCCAGCAGTTCAGTCCTCTGGAGGTTGGGGGATGTCCATCAGCCCCAGCATTCT. This gives the protein CASSSVLWRLGDVHQPQHS.

This clonotype was picked up many times. The V gene is TRBV2, the J gene TRBJ2-3, with 8 bases matching TRBD2. Trimming at V came to 4 bases and at J to 10 bases, leaving 19 bases not matched to a gene. This CDR3 is 17 amino acids long. Germline CDR1 SNHLY, CDR2 FYNNEI. The CDR3 reads CASSGLDGGAPLGPQYF. DNA of the CDR3: TGTGCCAGCAGTGGTCTAGACGGGGGGGCCCCTCTTGGGCCGCAGTATTTT.

The V call is TRBV5-3, the J call TRBJ2-7, with 8 nucleotides matching TRBD2. TRBV5-3 is an ORF, with its function uncertain. The CDR3 runs 13 residues. With 8 bases clipped from V and 6 bases from J, the junction kept 10 bases outside the gene matches. The CDR3 sequence: CASRAGLAVEQYF. The CDR3 nucleotides read TGTGCCAGCAGGGCAGGACTAGCAGTCGAGCAGTACTTC.

A note on this clonotype: A single base separates this from a much larger clone, so it may be a read error. The conserved closing phenylalanine or tryptophan is absent in this CDR3, likely reflecting a read error. J is TRBJ1-2 and V is TRBV29-1; possibly TRBD1 for D (6 bases). CDR1 is SQVTM and CDR2 is ANQGSEA in the germline V gene. V was cut by 5 bases and J by 7 bases, with 23 bases left in between. The CDR3 length is 15 residues. The CDR3 region is CSVPGIGQPGGGYTL. The CDR3 nucleotides read TGCAGCGTTCCTGGGATCGGACAGCCTGGAGGTGGCTACACCCTC.

This clonotype has just a few counts. This chain links TRBV9 with TRBJ2-2; 8 nucleotides line up with TRBD1. CDR1 and CDR2 from the germline V gene are SGDLS and YYNGEE. V lost 0 bases and J lost 6; bases outside the gene matches: 1. The CDR3 consists of 14 residues. The CDR3 sequence is CASSVGQGSGELFF. In nucleotides, the CDR3 is TGTGCCAGCAGCGTAGGACAGGGGTCCGGGGAGCTGTTTTTT.

The chain recombines TRBV5-1 with TRBJ2-7, with D maybe TRBD1 (6 bases). This CDR3 contains 15 residues. Germline CDR1 reads SGHRS; CDR2 reads YFSETQ. V lost 3 bases and J lost 5, with 18 bases in between. The CDR3 bases are TGCGCCAGCAGCTCAATTGGACAGTGGGGTGACGAGCAGTACTTC. Its translation: CASSSIGQWGDEQYF.